These 4 T cell receptor beta chains came from one sample sequenced in a study of identifying expanded T cells in peripheral blood. This table comes from immunoSEQ multiplex PCR, and its TCRdb copy is limited to in-frame clones, with some not included. The sample includes 100,000 to 150,000 clones, 75% to 90% seen only once; the top ten take around 8.2%. Sample: blood. These receptors were taken from a person aged 18-69 years in good health.

This sequence joins TRBV19 and TRBJ2-6; D unclear. CDR3 length: 17 amino acids. The ends were cut back, 0 bases at V and 0 bases at J, with 9 bases in the middle. The germline V gene encodes CDR1 LNHDA and CDR2 SQIVND (reference sequence). The CDR3 DNA follows: TGTGCCAGTAGTATAGAGGCCAGACCCTCTGGGGCCAACGTCCTGACTTTC. This translates into CASSIEARPSGANVLTF.

This rearrangement joins TRBV18 to TRBJ2-2; D is uncertain. V gave up 6 bases and J gave up 1 base, with 0 bases separating them. Germline-derived CDR1 and CDR2 are KGHSH and LQKENI. The CDR3 runs to 11 residues. CDR3 DNA sequence: TGTGCCAGCTCGAACACCGGGGAGCTGTTTTTT. This gives the protein CASSNTGELFF. Full variable domain (rest looked up from reference TRBV18 and TRBJ2-2): NAGVMQNPRHLVRRRGQEARLRCSPMKGHSHVYWYRQLPEEGLKFMVYLQKENIIDESGMPKERFSAEFPKEGPSILRIQQVVRGDSAAYFCASSNTGELFFGEGSRLTVL.

The rearrangement uses TRBV18 and TRBJ2-2; D perhaps matches TRBD1 (5 bases). The V end lost 5 bases, the J end lost 2 bases, and 9 bases lay between the germline ends. Looked up from germline, CDR1 is KGHSH and CDR2 is LQKENI. This CDR3 spans 14 amino acids. The CDR3 DNA reads as TGTGCCAGCTCAACGACAGAAAACACCGGGGAGCTGTTTTTT. This translates into CASSTTENTGELFF.

The chain has TRBV18 and TRBJ1-1; D gene ambiguous. V lost 2 bases to trimming and J lost 1 base, with 2 bases between them. The CDR3 totals 12 residues. Germline V CDR1 and CDR2: KGHSH, LQKENI. The CDR3 DNA reads as TGTGCCAGCTCACCAAAGAACACTGAAGCTTTCTTT. This sequence encodes CASSPKNTEAFF.